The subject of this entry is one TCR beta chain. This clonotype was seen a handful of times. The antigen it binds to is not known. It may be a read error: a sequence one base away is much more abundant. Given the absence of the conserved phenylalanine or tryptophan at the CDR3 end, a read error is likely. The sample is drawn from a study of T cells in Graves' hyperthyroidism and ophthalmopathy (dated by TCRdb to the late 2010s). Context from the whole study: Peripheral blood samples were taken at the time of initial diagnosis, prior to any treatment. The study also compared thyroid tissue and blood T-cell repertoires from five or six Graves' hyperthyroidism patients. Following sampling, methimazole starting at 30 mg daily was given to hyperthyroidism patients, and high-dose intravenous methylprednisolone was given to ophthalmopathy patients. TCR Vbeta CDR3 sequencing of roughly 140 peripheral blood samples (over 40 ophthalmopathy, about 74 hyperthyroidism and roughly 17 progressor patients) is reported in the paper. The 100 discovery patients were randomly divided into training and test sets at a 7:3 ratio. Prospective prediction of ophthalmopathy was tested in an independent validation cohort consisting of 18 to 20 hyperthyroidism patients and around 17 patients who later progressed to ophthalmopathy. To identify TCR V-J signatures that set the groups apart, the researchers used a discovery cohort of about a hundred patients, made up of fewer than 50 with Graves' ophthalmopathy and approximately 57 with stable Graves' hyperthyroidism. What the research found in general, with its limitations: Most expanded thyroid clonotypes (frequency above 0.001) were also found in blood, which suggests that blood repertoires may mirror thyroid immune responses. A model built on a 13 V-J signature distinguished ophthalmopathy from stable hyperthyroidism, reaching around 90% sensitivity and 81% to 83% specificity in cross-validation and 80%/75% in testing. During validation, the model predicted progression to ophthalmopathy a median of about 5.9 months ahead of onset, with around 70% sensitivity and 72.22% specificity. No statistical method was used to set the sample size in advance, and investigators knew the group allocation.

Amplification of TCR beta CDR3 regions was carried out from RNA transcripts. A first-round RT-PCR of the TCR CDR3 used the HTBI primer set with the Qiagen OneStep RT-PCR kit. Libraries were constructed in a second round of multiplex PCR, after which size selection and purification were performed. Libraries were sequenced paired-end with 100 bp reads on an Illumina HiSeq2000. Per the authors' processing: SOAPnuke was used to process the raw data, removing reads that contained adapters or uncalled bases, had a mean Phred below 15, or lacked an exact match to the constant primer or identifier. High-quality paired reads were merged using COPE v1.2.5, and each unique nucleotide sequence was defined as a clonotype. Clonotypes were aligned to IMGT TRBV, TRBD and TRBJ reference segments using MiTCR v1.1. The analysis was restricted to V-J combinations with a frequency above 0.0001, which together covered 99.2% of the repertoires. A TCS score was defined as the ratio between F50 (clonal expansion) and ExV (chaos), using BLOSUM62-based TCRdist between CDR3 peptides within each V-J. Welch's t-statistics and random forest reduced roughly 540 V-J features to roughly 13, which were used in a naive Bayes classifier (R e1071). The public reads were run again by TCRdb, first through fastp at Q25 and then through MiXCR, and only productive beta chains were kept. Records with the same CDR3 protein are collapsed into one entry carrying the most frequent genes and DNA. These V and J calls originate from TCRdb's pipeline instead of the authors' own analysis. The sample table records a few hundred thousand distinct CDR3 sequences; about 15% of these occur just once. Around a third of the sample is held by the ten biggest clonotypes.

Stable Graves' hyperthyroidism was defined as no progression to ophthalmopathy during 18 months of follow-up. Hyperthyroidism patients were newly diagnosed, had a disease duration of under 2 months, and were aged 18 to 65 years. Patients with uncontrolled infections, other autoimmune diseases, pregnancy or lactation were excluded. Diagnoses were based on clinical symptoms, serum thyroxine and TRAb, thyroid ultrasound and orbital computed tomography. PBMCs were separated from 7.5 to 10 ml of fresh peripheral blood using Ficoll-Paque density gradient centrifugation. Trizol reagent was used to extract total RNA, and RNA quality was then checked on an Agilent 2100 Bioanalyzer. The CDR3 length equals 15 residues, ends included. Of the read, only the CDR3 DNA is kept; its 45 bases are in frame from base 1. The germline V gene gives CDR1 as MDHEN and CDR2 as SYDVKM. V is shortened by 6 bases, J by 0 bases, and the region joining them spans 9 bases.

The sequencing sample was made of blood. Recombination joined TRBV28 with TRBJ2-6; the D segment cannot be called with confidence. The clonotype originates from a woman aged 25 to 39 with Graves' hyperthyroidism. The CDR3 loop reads CASRGESSGANVLTL. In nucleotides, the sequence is TGTGCCAGCAGGGGTGAGAGCTCTGGGGCCAACGTCCTGACTCTC.